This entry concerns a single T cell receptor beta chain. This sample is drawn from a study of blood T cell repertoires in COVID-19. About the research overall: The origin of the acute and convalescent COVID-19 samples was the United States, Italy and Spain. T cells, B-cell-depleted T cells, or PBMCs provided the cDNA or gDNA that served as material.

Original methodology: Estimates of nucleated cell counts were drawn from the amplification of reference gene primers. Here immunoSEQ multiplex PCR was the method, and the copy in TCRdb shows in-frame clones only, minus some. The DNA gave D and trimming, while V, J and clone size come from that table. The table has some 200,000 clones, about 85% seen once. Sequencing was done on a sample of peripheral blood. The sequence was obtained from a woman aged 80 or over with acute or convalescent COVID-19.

In DNA, the CDR3 is TGCGCCAGCAGCCGGACAGGCGCCCCCTACGAGCAGTACTTC. It translates to CASSRTGAPYEQYF. This rearrangement joins TRBV4-1 to TRBJ2-7, with 7 bases matching TRBD1. The CDR3 covers 14 residues. The ends lost 4 bases at V and 2 bases at J; junction bases unmatched: 5. Germline-derived CDR1 and CDR2 are MGHRA and YSYEKL.